These 24 T cell receptor beta chains were sequenced from one sample in a study of cytomegalovirus exposure and HLA in healthy donors. TCRdb's table, derived via immunoSEQ multiplex PCR, lists solely in-frame clones and lacks some. The sample yields some 180,000 clones, roughly 86% seen once. Sequenced input: PBMCs. These receptors were collected from a man aged 25-40 years in good health and CMV-seropositive.

The V and J genes are TRBV30 and TRBJ2-7; D possibly corresponds to TRBD1 (6 bases). The CDR3 sequence is 14 residues long. Germline assignment: CDR1 GTSNPN and CDR2 SVGIG (reference sequence). V shed 2 bases and J shed 6 bases, with 17 bases lying between them. Here the CDR3 reads CAWSFDRSIFEQYF. The CDR3 DNA sequence: TGTGCCTGGAGTTTCGACAGGTCGATATTCGAGCAGTACTTC.

The CDR3: CASSTGTSERETQYF. The CDR3 coding sequence is TGTGCCAGCAGCACCGGGACTAGCGAGAGAGAGACCCAGTACTTC. The chain is built from TRBV5-4 and TRBJ2-5; 10 nucleotides agree with TRBD2. Germline CDR1 SGHNT, CDR2 YYREEE (reference sequence). The CDR3 consists of 15 residues. After removal of 4 bases from V and 4 bases from J, the junction contained 7 bases not matched to a gene. The full variable domain, with the rest looked up from reference TRBV5-4 and TRBJ2-5, is ETGVTQSPTHLIKTRGQQVTLRCSSQSGHNTVSWYQQALGQGPQFIFQYYREEENGRGNFPPRFSGLQFPNYSSELNVNALELDDSALYLCASSTGTSERETQYFGPGTRLLVL.

This sequence joins TRBV6-1 and TRBJ2-5; 7 bases line up with TRBD1. Germline values: CDR1 MNHNS, CDR2 SASEGT. The CDR3 extends over 15 amino acids. V shed 5 bases and J 1 base; nucleotides not matched to a gene: 7. CDR3 nucleotide sequence: TGTGCCAGCAGTTCGCTGACAGGGCCCCAAGAGACCCAGTACTTC. Translating gives CASSSLTGPQETQYF.

The V and J genes are TRBV28 and TRBJ1-5, with D possibly being TRBD1 (6 bases). Germline V CDR1 and CDR2: MDHEN, SYDVKM. The V and J ends lost 3 bases and 9 bases respectively, with 9 bases between them. This CDR3 has 12 residues. The CDR3, as DNA: TGTGCCAGCAGTTTGAGGGGGGCGCCCCAGCATTTT. It specifies CASSLRGAPQHF. Looking up the rest from reference TRBV28 and TRBJ1-5 gives the full variable domain: DVKVTQSSRYLVKRTGEKVFLECVQDMDHENMFWYRQDPGLGLRLIYFSYDVKMKEKGDIPEGYSVSREKKERFSLILESASTNQTSMYLCASSLRGAPQHFGDGTRLSIL.

The rearrangement joins TRBV27 to TRBJ2-5, with TRBD1 identical over 8 bases. The germline gives CDR1 MNHEY, CDR2 SMNVEV (reference sequence). The CDR3 is 16 residues long. V lost 6 bases and J lost 0; bases outside the gene matches: 9. The CDR3: CASSSRTGTNQETQYF. In DNA, the CDR3 is TGTGCCAGCAGCTCGCGGACAGGGACGAACCAAGAGACCCAGTACTTC.

The CDR3 DNA is TGTGCCAGCAGCGTGGGTGGTGGACTAGGACCCTACAATGAGCAGTTCTTC. Amino acid sequence: CASSVGGGLGPYNEQFF. The chain links TRBV9 to TRBJ2-1; 7 nucleotides match TRBD2. In germline, CDR1 is SGDLS, CDR2 YYNGEE. The CDR3 runs 17 residues. J lost 2 bases, V lost 2 bases, and 10 bases had no gene match.

The chain employs TRBV4-3 and TRBJ2-5, with 8 bases fitting TRBD1. Germline V gives CDR1 LGHNA, CDR2 YSLEER. The CDR3 is made up of 16 amino acids. Trimming took 0 bases from V and 6 from J; bases not matched to a gene: 9. CDR3 in amino acids: CASSQERAGGEQTQYF. The CDR3 coding sequence is TGCGCCAGCAGCCAAGAGAGGGCAGGGGGCGAACAGACCCAGTACTTC.

A single count supports this clone. Here the CDR3 reads CASVATGDTQYF. CDR3 coding DNA: TGTGCCAGCGTTGCCACGGGTGATACGCAGTATTTT. V gene TRBV28 combines with J gene TRBJ2-3, with D unclear. The germline gives CDR1 MDHEN, CDR2 SYDVKM. The CDR3 sequence is 12 residues long. Trimming cost V 8 bases and J 6 bases, with 12 bases left between them.

The chain links TRBV6-5 to TRBJ2-2, with no clear D. CDR3 size: 13 residues. V lost 5 bases and J 4 bases, leaving 8 bases between the germline ends. Germline V CDR1 and CDR2: MNHEY, SVGAGI. The CDR3 DNA is TGTGCCAGCAGTGACTGGGTCACCGGGGAGCTGTTTTTT. This sequence encodes CASSDWVTGELFF.

V and J are TRBV7-2 and TRBJ1-1; 7 bases agree with TRBD1. The CDR3 is 14 amino acids. V was clipped by 7 bases and J by 0 bases; unmatched bases: 5. Per the germline V gene, CDR1 is SGHTA and CDR2 is FQGNSA. The CDR3 sequence is CASNLDRMNTEAFF. In DNA form, the CDR3 reads TGTGCCAGCAACCTGGACAGGATGAACACTGAAGCTTTCTTT.

A few counts support this clone. The chain couples TRBV27 to TRBJ1-6; D gene ambiguous. Germline CDR1 MNHEY, CDR2 SMNVEV (reference sequence). Trimming shortened V by 0 bases and J by 3 bases, and 6 bases separated the two germline ends. This CDR3 has 15 residues. The CDR3 DNA sequence: TGTGCCAGCAGTTTATCGGGCAGCTATAATTCACCCCTCCACTTT. Translating gives CASSLSGSYNSPLHF.

The chain uses TRBV19 and TRBJ1-1; no clear D. The CDR3 consists of 13 residues. Germline CDR1 reads LNHDA; CDR2 reads SQIVND (reference sequence). V lost 3 bases to trimming and J lost 10 bases, with 15 bases between them. CDR3 residues: CASSIPSLHGAFF. The CDR3 DNA sequence: TGTGCCAGTAGTATCCCCTCGCTGCATGGAGCTTTCTTT.

J is TRBJ1-1 and V is TRBV30; possibly TRBD1 for D (6 bases). V lost 3 bases and J 5 bases, leaving 16 bases between the germline ends. The germline V gene encodes CDR1 GTSNPN and CDR2 SVGIG (reference sequence). This CDR3 is built from 14 residues. The CDR3 region is CAWRLTGWVTEAFF. Written as DNA, the CDR3 is TGTGCCTGGAGACTGACAGGTTGGGTGACTGAAGCTTTCTTT.

V is TRBV5-1 and J is TRBJ1-6; the match to TRBD1 covers 11 bases. J lost 9 bases, V lost 4 bases, and 6 bases had no gene match. The CDR3 extends over 15 amino acids. In germline, CDR1 is SGHRS, CDR2 YFSETQ. This chain's CDR3 is CASSRRTGGSSPLHF. The CDR3 bases are TGCGCCAGCAGCCGGAGGACAGGGGGCAGTTCACCCCTCCACTTT.

The CDR3: CASSLDGSINEQYF. The CDR3 coding sequence is TGTGCCAGCAGCTTAGACGGGAGTATTAACGAGCAGTACTTC. V and J are TRBV7-9 and TRBJ2-7; a weak D match, TRBD2 (6 bases). Germline values: CDR1 SEHNR, CDR2 FQNEAQ (reference sequence). V was pared by 1 base and J by 5 bases, with 12 bases between. This CDR3 has 14 amino acids.

The chain is built from TRBV2 and TRBJ2-3; 9 bases are a match to TRBD1. CDR1 and CDR2 from the germline V gene are SNHLY and FYNNEI. The CDR3 is 15 amino acids. Trimming removed 5 bases from V and 4 bases from J; junction bases left unmatched: 7. The CDR3 coding sequence is TGTGCCAGCAGTCCCACAGGGGGCGTCGCAGATACGCAGTATTTT. Encoded protein: CASSPTGGVADTQYF. Supplemented by reference TRBV2 and TRBJ2-3, the full variable domain reads EPEVTQTPSHQVTQMGQEVILRCVPISNHLYFYWYRQILGQKVEFLVSFYNNEISEKSEIFDDQFSVERPDGSNFTLKIRSTKLEDSAMYFCASSPTGGVADTQYFGPGTRLTVL.

The chain couples TRBV2 to TRBJ2-5; perhaps D is TRBD1 or TRBD2 (5 bases each). Germline CDR1 SNHLY, CDR2 FYNNEI. Between the trimmed V and J ends, which lost 5 bases and 5 bases, there was a span of 15 bases. The CDR3 sequence is 14 residues long. The CDR3 nucleotides read TGTGCCAGCAGTCGGGGCACGACGAGGGAGACCCAGTACTTC. Translation: CASSRGTTRETQYF.

In this sample, this clone turned up once. The chain recombines TRBV6-5 with TRBJ1-1; TRBD1 is a possible D gene (5 bases). Trimming took 2 bases from V and 3 from J, leaving 16 bases between them. The CDR3 is made up of 16 amino acids. Germline V gene data show CDR1 as MNHEY and CDR2 as SVGAGI. CDR3 protein: CASSYGLTGGDTEAFF. CDR3 nucleotides: TGTGCCAGCAGTTACGGACTGACGGGGGGGGACACTGAAGCTTTCTTT.

The chain uses TRBV28 and TRBJ1-5, with 7 bases fitting TRBD1. The trim removed 7 bases at V and 4 bases at J, leaving 10 bases unmatched. Per germline, CDR1 MDHEN and CDR2 SYDVKM. This CDR3 is 15 amino acids long. DNA for the CDR3: TGTGCCAGCACAGTACCCGGGACAGTAAATCAGCCCCAGCATTTT. It codes for CASTVPGTVNQPQHF.

The rearrangement links TRBV7-2 to TRBJ2-7; possible D gene TRBD1, 5 bases. V lost 5 bases, J lost 2 bases, and 13 bases lay in between. Germline V gene lookup returns CDR1 SGHTA and CDR2 FQGNSA. This CDR3 has 14 amino acids. This chain's CDR3 is CASSPQGSTYEQYF. In nucleotides, the CDR3 is TGTGCCAGCAGCCCCCAGGGATCGACCTACGAGCAGTACTTC.

The chain is built from TRBV5-1 and TRBJ2-3, with unresolved D. Trimming took off 2 bases at V and 5 bases at J, with 3 bases between the two ends. CDR3 length: 11 amino acids. Germline V gene data show CDR1 as SGHRS and CDR2 as YFSETQ. CDR3 nucleotide sequence: TGCGCCAGCAGCTTTCGAGATACGCAGTATTTT. Translation gives CASSFRDTQYF.

CDR3 DNA: TGTGCCAGCAGCGCCGGGGGGTTCTCCTACGAGCAGTACTTC. This gives the protein CASSAGGFSYEQYF. The genes are TRBV9 and TRBJ2-7, with 7 bases identical to TRBD2. The CDR3 totals 14 residues. The ends lost 3 bases at V and 0 bases at J; junction bases unmatched: 3. CDR1 is SGDLS, CDR2 YYNGEE, per germline.

This chain uses TRBV7-3 with TRBJ2-3; D might be TRBD1 or TRBD2, each matching 7 bases. V was cut by 5 bases and J by 3 bases, with 12 bases left in between. The CDR3 is 14 amino acids. The germline V gene has CDR1 SGHTA and CDR2 FQGTGA. The CDR3, as DNA: TGTGCCAGCAGCACCCAGGGGGGGACAGATACGCAGTATTTT. Its protein product is CASSTQGGTDTQYF.

V gene TRBV14 combines with J gene TRBJ2-2; D uncertain. Germline V gene sequence: CDR1 SGHDN, CDR2 FVKESK. This CDR3 has 13 amino acids. Deletions cut 0 bases from V and 6 bases from J, with 5 bases between. CDR3 in amino acids: CASSQELAGELFF. CDR3 coding DNA: TGTGCCAGCAGCCAAGAACTTGCCGGGGAGCTGTTTTTT.